The clone carrying this T cell receptor beta chain was seen only once. Antigen specificity is unknown. Germline lookup yields CDR1 SGHRS and CDR2 YFSETQ. This CDR3 contains 16 residues. Between the trimmed V and J ends, which lost 0 bases and 0 bases, there was a span of 9 bases. Measured with immunoSEQ multiplex PCR; TCRdb has only the in-frame clones, and not every one. The sample lists approximately 55,000 clones; roughly 74% were seen once. The sample comes from a study of T cell clones after liver transplantation. Across the whole study: Standard immunosuppression, with no induction, continued until 12-24 months after transplant. Whole-study findings and limits: Low donor cell numbers restricted donor-reactive repertoire measurement in a couple of subjects. Circulating graft-donor-reactive CD4 TCRbeta sequences fell significantly post-transplant in most of the 8 subjects.

This rearrangement joins TRBV5-1 to TRBJ2-2; either TRBD1 or TRBD2 may supply D (6 bases each). The material was CD4+ T cells from blood, obtained around 4.5 years after liver transplant. The source of this sequence is a human patient who received a liver transplant. Some of these T cells may belong to the graft donor. CDR3 amino acids: CASSLAGATNTGELFF. CDR3 in DNA: TGCGCCAGCAGCTTGGCGGGGGCGACGAACACCGGGGAGCTGTTTTTT.